This T cell receptor beta chain was profiled in a study of shared clonotypes between healthy human individuals. At the level of the study: The donor pool was made up of a couple of women and a few men aged 18 to 49.

As defined, naive CD8 cells were CD45RO-negative and positively selected for CCR7, with terminally differentiated effector memory CD45RA+ cells excluded. Study-wide results and caveats: Among non-shared clonotypes, generation probabilities were lower than among those shared by all four donors. How much donors shared clonotypes was expected to be affected by sequencing depth.

For this clone: Antigen unknown.

Profiled with immunoSEQ multiplex PCR; TCRdb holds only in-frame clones, not every one. The sample has some 2,100,000 clones, approximately 94% seen once; the top ten hold roughly 1.7%. The CDR3 runs to 15 residues. V dropped 3 bases and J dropped 9; count of bases not matched to a gene: 7. Germline loops: CDR1 LNHDA, CDR2 SQIVND (reference sequence). Material for sequencing was naive CD8+ T cells from PBMCs. J is TRBJ2-1 and V is TRBV19; TRBD2 aligns across 11 bases. This TCR derives from a man aged 18-30 years in good health. Some clones in this sample may be carry-over from other donors' samples. CDR3: CASSMVAGGPVEQFF. The CDR3 DNA follows: TGTGCCAGTAGTATGGTAGCGGGAGGGCCCGTTGAGCAGTTCTTC. The complete variable domain, with remaining parts taken from reference TRBV19 and TRBJ2-1, reads DGGITQSPKYLFRKEGQNVTLSCEQNLNHDAMYWYRQDPGQGLRLIYYSQIVNDFQKGDIAEGYSVSREKKESFPLTVTSAQKNPTAFYLCASSMVAGGPVEQFFGPGTRLTVL.